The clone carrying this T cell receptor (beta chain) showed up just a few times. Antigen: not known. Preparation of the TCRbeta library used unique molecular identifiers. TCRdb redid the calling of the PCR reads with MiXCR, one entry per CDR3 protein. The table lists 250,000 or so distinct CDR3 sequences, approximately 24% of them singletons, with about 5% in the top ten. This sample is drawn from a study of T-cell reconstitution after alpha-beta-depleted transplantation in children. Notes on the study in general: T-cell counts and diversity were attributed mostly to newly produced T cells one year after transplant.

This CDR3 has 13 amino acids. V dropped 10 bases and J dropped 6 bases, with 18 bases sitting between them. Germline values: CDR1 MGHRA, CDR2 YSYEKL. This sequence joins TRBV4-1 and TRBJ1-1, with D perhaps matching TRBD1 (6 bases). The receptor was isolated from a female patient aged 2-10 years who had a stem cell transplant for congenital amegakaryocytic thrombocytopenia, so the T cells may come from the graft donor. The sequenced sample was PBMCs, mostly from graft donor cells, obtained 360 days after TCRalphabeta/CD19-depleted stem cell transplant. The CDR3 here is CATQGSGSSEAFF. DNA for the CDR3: TGCGCCACCCAGGGGTCAGGTAGCTCTGAAGCTTTCTTT.